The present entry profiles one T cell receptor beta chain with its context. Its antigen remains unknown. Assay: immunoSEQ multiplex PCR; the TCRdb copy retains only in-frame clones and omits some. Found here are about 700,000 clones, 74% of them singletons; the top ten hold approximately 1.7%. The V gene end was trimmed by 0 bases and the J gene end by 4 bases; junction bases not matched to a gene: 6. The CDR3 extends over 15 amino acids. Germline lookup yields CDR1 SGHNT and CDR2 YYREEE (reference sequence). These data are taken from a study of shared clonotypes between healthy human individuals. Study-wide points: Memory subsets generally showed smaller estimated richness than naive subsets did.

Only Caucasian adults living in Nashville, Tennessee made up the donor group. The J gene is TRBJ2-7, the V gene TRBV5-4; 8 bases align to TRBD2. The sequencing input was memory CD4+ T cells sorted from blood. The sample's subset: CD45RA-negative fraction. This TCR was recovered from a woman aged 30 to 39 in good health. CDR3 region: CASSLVSGMTYEQYF. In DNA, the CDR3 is TGTGCCAGCAGCTTGGTTAGCGGGATGACTTACGAGCAGTACTTC.